This T cell receptor (beta chain) was identified during a study of Ad26.COV2.S vaccination and SARS-CoV-2 variants. Findings of the study overall: With respect to non-spike TCR breadth, vaccine and placebo recipients were similar. In TCR breadth and depth analyses, total T cell responses may have been underestimated.

The germline CDR1 and CDR2 sequences are SGHDT and YYEEEE. V was clipped by 6 bases and J by 7 bases; unmatched bases: 5. CDR3 length equals 14 residues. Method: immunoSEQ multiplex PCR; TCRdb's copy keeps in-frame clones and lacks some. Of 43,000 or so clones detected, roughly four fifths appear once; the ten largest clones hold over 40%. This clone turned up a few times. What it binds is unknown. The J gene is TRBJ1-6, the V gene TRBV5-6; TRBD1 agrees at 9 bases. The clonotype was recovered from a human donor who had recovered from COVID-19. Sequencing used peripheral blood, obtained after recovery from COVID-19. CDR3 sequence reads: CASTTGQGNSPLHF. The CDR3 region has the DNA TGTGCCAGCACCACAGGACAGGGGAATTCACCCCTCCACTTT.